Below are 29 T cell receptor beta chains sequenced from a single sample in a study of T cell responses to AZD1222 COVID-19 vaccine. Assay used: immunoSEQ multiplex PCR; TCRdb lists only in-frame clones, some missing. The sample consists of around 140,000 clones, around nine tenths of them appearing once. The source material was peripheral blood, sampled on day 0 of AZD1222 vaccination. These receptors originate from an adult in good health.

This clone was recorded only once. In DNA, the CDR3 is TGTGCCTGGAGTGTACAAGGTGTATCCTACGAGCAGTACTTC. Translated: CAWSVQGVSYEQYF. This rearrangement joins TRBV30 to TRBJ2-7; D gene uncertain. The CDR3 loop spans 14 amino acids. Trimming took 0 bases from V and 1 from J, leaving 10 bases between them. Germline CDR1 GTSNPN, CDR2 SVGIG (reference sequence).

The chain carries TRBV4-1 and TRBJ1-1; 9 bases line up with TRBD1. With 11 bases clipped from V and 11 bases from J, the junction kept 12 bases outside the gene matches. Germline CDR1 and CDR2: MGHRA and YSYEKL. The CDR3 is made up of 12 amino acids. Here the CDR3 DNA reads TGCGCCGCAGGGGACAGGGATAGGGGTGCTTTCTTT. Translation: CAAGDRDRGAFF.

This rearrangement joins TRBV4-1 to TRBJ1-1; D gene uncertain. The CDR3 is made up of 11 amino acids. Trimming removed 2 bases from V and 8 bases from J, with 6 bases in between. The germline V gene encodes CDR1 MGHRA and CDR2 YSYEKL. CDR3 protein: CASSQMTEAFF. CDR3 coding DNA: TGCGCCAGCAGCCAAATGACCGAAGCTTTCTTT.

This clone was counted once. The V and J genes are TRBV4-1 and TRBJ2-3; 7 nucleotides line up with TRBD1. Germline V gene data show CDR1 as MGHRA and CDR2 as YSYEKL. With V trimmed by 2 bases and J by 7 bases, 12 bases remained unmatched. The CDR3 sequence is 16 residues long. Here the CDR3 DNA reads TGCGCCAGCAGCCAATTTAGGGGGCTTGGTAAGAATACGCAGTATTTT. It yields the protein CASSQFRGLGKNTQYF.

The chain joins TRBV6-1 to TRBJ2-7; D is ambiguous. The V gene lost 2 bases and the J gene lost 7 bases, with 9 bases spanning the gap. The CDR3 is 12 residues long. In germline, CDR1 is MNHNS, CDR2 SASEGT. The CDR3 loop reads CASSERVREQYF. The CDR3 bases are TGTGCCAGCAGTGAAAGGGTGAGGGAGCAGTACTTC.

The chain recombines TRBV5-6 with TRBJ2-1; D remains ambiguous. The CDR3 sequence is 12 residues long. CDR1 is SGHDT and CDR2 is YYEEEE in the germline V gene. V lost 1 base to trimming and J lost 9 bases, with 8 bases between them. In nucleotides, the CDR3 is TGTGCCAGCAGCTTGATCAGGAGTGAGCAGTTCTTC. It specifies CASSLIRSEQFF.

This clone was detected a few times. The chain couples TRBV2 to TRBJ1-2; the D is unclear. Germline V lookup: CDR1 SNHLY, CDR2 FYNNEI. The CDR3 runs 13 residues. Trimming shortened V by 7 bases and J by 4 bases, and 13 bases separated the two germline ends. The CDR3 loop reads CASIQPGIYGYTF. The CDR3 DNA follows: TGTGCCAGCATCCAACCCGGGATCTATGGCTACACCTTC.

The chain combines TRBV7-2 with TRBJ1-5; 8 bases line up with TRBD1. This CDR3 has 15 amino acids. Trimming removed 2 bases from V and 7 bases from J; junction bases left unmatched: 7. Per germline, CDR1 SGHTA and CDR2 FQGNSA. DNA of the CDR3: TGTGCCAGCAGCTTATACAGGGGGGCAGGACAGCCCCAGCATTTT. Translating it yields CASSLYRGAGQPQHF.

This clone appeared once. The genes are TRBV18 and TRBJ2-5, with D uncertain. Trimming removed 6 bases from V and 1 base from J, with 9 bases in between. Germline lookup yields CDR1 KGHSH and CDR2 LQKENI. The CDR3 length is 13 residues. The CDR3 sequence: CASSPGSQETQYF. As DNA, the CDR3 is TGTGCCAGCTCTCCCGGGTCCCAAGAGACCCAGTACTTC.

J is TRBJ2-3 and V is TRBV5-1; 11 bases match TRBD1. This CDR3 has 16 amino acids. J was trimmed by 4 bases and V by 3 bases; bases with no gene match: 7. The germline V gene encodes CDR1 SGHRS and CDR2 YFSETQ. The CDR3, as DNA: TGCGCCAGCAGCTGGACAGGGGGCACCCAGGCAGATACGCAGTATTTT. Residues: CASSWTGGTQADTQYF. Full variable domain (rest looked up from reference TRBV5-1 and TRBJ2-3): KAGVTQTPRYLIKTRGQQVTLSCSPISGHRSVSWYQQTPGQGLQFLFEYFSETQRNKGNFPGRFSGRQFSNSRSEMNVSTLELGDSALYLCASSWTGGTQADTQYFGPGTRLTVL.

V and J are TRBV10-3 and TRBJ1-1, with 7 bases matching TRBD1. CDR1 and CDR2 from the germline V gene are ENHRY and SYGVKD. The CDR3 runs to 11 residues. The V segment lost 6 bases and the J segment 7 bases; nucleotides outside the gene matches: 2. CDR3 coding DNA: TGTGCCATCAGCCCAGGGGGTGAAGCTTTCTTT. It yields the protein CAISPGGEAFF.

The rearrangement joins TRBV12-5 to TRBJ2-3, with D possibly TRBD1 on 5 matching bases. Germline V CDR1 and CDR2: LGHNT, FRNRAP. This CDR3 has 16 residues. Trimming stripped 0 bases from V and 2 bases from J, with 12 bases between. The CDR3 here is CASGLVLGVDTDTQYF. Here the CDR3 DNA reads TGTGCTAGTGGTTTGGTTTTAGGGGTAGACACAGATACGCAGTATTTT.

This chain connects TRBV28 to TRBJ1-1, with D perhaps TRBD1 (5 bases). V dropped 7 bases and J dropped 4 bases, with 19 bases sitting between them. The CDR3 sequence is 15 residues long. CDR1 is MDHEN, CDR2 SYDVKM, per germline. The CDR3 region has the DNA TGTGCCAGCAACCCATCCTCGGGGGGGAGCACTGAAGCTTTCTTT. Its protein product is CASNPSSGGSTEAFF.

The CDR3 protein is CASSNQQGTEAFF. The DNA of the CDR3 is TGTGCCAGTAGTAACCAACAGGGGACTGAAGCTTTCTTT. V gene TRBV19 combines with J gene TRBJ1-1, with 7 bases that match TRBD1. The CDR3 is made up of 13 amino acids. Germline-derived CDR1 and CDR2 are LNHDA and SQIVND (reference sequence). J gave up 5 bases and V 4 bases, and 4 bases lay outside the gene matches.

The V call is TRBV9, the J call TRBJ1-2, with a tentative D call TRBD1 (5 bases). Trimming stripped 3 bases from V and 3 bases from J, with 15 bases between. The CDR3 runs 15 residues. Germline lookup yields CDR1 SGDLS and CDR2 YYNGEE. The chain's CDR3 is CASSAGPKRDYGYTF. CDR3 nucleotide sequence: TGTGCCAGCAGCGCGGGGCCCAAAAGGGACTATGGCTACACCTTC.

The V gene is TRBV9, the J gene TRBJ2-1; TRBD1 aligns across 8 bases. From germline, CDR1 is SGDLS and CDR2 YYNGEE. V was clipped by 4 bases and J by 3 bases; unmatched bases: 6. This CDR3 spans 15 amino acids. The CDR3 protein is CASSIDRGNYNEQFF. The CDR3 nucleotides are TGTGCCAGCAGCATAGACAGGGGTAACTACAATGAGCAGTTCTTC.

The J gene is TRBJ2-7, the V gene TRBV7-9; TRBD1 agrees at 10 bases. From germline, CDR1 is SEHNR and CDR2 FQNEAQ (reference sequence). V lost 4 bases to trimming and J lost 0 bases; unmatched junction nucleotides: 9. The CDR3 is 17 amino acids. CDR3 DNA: TGTGCCAGCAGCTCCCCCGCCGGACAGGGGGACTCCTACGAGCAGTACTTC. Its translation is CASSSPAGQGDSYEQYF.

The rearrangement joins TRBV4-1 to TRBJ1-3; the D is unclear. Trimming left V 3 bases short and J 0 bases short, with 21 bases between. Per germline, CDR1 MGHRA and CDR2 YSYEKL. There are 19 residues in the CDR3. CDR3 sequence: CASSQEPVTWGSSGNTIYF. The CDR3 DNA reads TGCGCCAGCAGCCAGGAACCGGTTACTTGGGGAAGCTCTGGAAACACCATATATTTT.

The CDR3 region is CASSEALRQGWVEKLFF. For the CDR3, the DNA is TGTGCCAGCAGTGAAGCCTTGAGGCAGGGCTGGGTTGAAAAACTGTTTTTT. This sequence joins TRBV6-1 and TRBJ1-4; tentative D call: TRBD1 (5 bases). Germline CDR1 reads MNHNS; CDR2 reads SASEGT. This CDR3 has 17 amino acids. The V end was cut by 0 bases, the J end by 7 bases, with 18 bases between.

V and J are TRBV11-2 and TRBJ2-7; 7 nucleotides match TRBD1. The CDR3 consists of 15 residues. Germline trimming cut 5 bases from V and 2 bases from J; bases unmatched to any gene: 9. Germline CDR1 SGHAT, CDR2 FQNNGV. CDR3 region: CASSGTEEGTYEQYF. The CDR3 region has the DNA TGTGCCAGCAGCGGGACAGAAGAGGGGACCTACGAGCAGTACTTC.

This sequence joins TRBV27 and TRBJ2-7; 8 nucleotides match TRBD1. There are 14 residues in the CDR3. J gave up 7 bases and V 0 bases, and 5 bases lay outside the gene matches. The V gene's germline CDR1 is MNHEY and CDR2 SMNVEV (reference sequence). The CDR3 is CASSLSAGGVEQYF. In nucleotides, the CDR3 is TGTGCCAGCAGTTTATCGGCAGGGGGCGTGGAGCAGTACTTC.

The CDR3 spells CASGTAMFAQYF. As DNA, the CDR3 is TGTGCCAGCGGGACAGCGATGTTTGCGCAGTATTTT. The genes are TRBV12-3 or TRBV12-4 and TRBJ2-3; 7 bases fit TRBD1. This CDR3 has 12 residues. Trimming cost V 8 bases and J 10 bases; bases outside gene matches: 9.

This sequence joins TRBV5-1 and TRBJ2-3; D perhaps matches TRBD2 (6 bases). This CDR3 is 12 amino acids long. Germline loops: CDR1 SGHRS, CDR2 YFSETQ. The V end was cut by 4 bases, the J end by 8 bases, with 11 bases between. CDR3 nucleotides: TGCGCCAGCAGCGGTGGCGGGACTACGCAGTATTTT. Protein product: CASSGGGTTQYF.

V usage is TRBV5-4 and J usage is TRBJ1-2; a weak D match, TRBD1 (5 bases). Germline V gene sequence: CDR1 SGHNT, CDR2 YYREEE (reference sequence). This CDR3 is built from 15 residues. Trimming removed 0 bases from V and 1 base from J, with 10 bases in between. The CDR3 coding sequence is TGTGCCAGCAGCTTGGCTCGACAGAGTAACTATGGCTACACCTTC. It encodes CASSLARQSNYGYTF.

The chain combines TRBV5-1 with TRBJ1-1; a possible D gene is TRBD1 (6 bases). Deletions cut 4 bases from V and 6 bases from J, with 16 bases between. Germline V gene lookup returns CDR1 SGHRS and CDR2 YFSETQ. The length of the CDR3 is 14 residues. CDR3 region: CASSGGTPGAEAFF. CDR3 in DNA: TGCGCCAGCAGCGGGGGGACACCGGGCGCTGAAGCTTTCTTT.

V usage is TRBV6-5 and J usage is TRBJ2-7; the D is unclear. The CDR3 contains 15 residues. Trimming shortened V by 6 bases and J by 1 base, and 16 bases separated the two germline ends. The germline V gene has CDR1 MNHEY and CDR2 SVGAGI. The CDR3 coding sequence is TGTGCCAGCAGGAGCTTAGGCAGGCGATCCTACGAGCAGTACTTC. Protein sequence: CASRSLGRRSYEQYF.

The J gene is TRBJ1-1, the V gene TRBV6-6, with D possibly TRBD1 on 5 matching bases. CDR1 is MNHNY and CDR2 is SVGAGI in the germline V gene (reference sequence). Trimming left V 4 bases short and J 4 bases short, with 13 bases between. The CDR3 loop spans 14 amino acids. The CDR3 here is CASSSPHGGTEAFF. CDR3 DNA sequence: TGTGCCAGCAGTTCCCCCCACGGGGGCACTGAAGCTTTCTTT.

CDR3 sequence reads: CASRYRGQNTEAFF. CDR3 in DNA: TGTGCCAGCAGATACAGGGGGCAGAACACTGAAGCTTTCTTT. This sequence joins TRBV6-5 and TRBJ1-1; 9 nucleotides match TRBD1. The CDR3 has 14 amino acids. The germline CDR1 and CDR2 sequences are MNHEY and SVGAGI. The V segment lost 6 bases and the J segment 1 base; nucleotides outside the gene matches: 3.

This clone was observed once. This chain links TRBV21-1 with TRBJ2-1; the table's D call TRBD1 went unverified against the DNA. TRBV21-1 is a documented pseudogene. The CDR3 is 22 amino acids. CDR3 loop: CASSSAAVGQVPSPLPYNEQFF. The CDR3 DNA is TGTGCCAGCAGCTCGGCGGCTGTGGGACAGGTCCCTTCCCCCTTACCCTACAATGAGCAGTTCTTC.